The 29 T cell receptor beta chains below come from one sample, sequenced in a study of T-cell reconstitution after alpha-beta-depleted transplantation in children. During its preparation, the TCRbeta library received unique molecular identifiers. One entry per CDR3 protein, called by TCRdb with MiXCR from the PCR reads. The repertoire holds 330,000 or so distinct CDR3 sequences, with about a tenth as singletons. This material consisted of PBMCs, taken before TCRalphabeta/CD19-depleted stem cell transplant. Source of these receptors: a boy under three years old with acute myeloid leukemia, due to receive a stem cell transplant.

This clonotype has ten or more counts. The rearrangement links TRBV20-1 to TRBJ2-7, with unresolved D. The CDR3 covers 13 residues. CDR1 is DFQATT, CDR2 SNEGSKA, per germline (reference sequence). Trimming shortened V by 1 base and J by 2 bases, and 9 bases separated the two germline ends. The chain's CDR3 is CSARAPSPYEQYF. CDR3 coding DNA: TGCAGTGCTAGAGCCCCGTCCCCCTACGAGCAGTACTTC.

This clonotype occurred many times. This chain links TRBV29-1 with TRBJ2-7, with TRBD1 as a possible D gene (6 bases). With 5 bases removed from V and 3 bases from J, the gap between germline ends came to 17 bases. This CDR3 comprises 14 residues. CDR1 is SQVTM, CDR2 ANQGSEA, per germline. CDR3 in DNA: TGCAGCGTTAGGGGATCGGGACACTTCTACGAGCAGTACTTC. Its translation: CSVRGSGHFYEQYF.

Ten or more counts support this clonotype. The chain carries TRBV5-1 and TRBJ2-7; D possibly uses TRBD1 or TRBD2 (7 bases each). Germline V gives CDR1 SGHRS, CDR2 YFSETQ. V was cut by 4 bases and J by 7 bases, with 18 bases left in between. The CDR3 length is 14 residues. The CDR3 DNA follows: TGCGCCAGCAGCCAGTGGGCAGGGGGAGGGGAGCAGTACTTC. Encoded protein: CASSQWAGGGEQYF.

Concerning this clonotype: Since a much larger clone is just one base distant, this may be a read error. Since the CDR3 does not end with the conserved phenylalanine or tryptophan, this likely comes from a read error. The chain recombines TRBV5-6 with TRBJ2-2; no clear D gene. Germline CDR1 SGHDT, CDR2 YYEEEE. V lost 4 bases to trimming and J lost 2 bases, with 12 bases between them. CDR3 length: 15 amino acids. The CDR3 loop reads CASSHHPFNTGELFL. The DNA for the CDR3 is TGTGCCAGCAGCCATCACCCCTTTAACACCGGGGAGCTGTTTTTA.

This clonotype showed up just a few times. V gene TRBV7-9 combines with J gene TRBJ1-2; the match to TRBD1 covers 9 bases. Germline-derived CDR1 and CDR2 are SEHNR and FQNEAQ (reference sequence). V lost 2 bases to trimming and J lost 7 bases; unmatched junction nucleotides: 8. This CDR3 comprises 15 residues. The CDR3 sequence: CASSLRDRERSGYTF. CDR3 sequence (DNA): TGTGCCAGCAGCTTACGGGACAGGGAACGGTCTGGCTACACCTTC.

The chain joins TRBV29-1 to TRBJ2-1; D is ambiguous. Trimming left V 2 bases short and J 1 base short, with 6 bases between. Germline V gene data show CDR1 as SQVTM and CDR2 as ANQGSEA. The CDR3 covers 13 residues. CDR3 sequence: CSVESRSYNEQFF. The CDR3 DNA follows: TGCAGCGTTGAATCACGGTCCTACAATGAGCAGTTCTTC.

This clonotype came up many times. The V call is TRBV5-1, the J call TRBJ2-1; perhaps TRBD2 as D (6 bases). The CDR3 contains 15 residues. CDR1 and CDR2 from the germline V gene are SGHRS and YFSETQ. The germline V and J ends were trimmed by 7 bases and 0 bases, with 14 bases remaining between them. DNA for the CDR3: TGCGCCAGCCGGCGGGGCCTGAGCTCCTACAATGAGCAGTTCTTC. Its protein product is CASRRGLSSYNEQFF.

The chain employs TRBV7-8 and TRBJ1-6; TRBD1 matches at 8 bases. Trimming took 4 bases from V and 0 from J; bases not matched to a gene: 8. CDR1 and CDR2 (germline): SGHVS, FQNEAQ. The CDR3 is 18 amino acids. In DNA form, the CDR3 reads TGTGCCAGCAGCTCCCGACGGACAGGGAGCTCCTATAATTCACCCCTCCACTTT. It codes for CASSSRRTGSSYNSPLHF. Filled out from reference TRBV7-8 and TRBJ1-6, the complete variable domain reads GAGVSQSPRYKVAKRGQDVALRCDPISGHVSLFWYQQALGQGPEFLTYFQNEAQLDKSGLPSDRFFAERPEGSVSTLKIQRTQQEDSAVYLCASSSRRTGSSYNSPLHFGNGTRLTVT.

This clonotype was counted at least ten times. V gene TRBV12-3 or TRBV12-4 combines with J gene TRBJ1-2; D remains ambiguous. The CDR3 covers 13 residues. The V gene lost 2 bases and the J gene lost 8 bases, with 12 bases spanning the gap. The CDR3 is CASSLFSSLGYTF. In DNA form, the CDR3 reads TGTGCCAGCAGTTTATTCAGTTCATTAGGCTACACCTTC.

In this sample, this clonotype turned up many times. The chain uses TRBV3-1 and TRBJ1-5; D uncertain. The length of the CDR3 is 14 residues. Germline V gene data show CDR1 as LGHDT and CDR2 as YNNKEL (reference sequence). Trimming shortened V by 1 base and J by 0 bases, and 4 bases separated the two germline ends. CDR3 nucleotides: TGTGCCAGCAGCCAAGTAACTAGCAATCAGCCCCAGCATTTT. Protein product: CASSQVTSNQPQHF.

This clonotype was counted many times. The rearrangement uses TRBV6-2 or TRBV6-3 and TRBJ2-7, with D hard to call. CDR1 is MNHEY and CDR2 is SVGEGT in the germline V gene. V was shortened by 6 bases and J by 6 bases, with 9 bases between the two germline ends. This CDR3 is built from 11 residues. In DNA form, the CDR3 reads TGTGCCAGCAGCTTTCCCTCCGAGCAGTACTTC. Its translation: CASSFPSEQYF.

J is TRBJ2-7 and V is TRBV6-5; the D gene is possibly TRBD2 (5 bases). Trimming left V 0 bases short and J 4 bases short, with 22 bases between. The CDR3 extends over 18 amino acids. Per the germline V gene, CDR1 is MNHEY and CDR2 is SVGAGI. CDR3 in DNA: TGTGCCAGCAGTTACTCGGGCGAGGGCCCCTATGATAGTTACGAGCAGTACTTC. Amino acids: CASSYSGEGPYDSYEQYF.

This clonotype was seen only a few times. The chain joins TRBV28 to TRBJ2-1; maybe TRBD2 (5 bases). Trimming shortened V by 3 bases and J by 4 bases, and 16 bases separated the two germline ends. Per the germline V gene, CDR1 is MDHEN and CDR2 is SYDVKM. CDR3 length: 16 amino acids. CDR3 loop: CASSLIPPPGYNEQFF. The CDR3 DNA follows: TGTGCCAGCAGTTTGATCCCACCCCCGGGGTACAATGAGCAGTTCTTC. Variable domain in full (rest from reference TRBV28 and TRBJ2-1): DVKVTQSSRYLVKRTGEKVFLECVQDMDHENMFWYRQDPGLGLRLIYFSYDVKMKEKGDIPEGYSVSREKKERFSLILESASTNQTSMYLCASSLIPPPGYNEQFFGPGTRLTVL.

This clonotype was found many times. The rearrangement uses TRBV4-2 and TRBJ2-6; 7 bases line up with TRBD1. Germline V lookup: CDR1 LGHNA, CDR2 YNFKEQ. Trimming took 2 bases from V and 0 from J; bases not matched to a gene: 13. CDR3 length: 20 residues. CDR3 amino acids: CASSQQGVRPTASGANVLTF. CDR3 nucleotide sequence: TGTGCCAGCAGCCAACAGGGGGTTCGACCCACCGCCTCTGGGGCCAACGTCCTGACTTTC.

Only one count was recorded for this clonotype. This chain's CDR3 is CATSLRGVTEQYF. CDR3 in DNA: TGTGCCACCAGCCTCAGGGGGGTTACCGAGCAGTACTTC. The chain carries TRBV15 and TRBJ2-7, with D tentatively TRBD1 (7 bases). This CDR3 has 13 amino acids. The V gene lost 5 bases and the J gene lost 6 bases, with 14 bases spanning the gap. Germline V lookup: CDR1 LNHNV, CDR2 YYDKDF (reference sequence). The entire variable domain, with the rest obtained from reference TRBV15 and TRBJ2-7, is as follows: DAMVIQNPRYQVTQFGKPVTLSCSQTLNHNVMYWYQQKSSQAPKLLFHYYDKDFNNEADTPDNFQSRRPNTSFCFLDIRSPGLGDTAMYLCATSLRGVTEQYFGPGTRLTVT.

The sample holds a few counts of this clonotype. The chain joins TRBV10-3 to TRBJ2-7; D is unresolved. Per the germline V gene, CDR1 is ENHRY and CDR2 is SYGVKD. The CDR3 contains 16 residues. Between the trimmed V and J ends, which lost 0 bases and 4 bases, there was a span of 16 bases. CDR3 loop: CAISESMSHSSYEQYF. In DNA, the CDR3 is TGTGCCATCAGTGAGTCGATGTCCCACAGTTCTTACGAGCAGTACTTC.

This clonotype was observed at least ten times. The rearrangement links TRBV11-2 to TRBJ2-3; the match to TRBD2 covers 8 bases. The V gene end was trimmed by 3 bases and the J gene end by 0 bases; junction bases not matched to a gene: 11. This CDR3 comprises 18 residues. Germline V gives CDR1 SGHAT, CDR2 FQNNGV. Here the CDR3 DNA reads TGTGCCAGCAGCTTTTCCCTTTTCCCGGGAGGGAGCACAGATACGCAGTATTTT. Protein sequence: CASSFSLFPGGSTDTQYF.

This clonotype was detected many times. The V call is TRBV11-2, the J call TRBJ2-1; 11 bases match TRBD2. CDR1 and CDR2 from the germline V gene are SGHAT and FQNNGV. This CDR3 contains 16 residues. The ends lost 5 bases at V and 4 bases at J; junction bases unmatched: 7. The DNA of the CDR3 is TGTGCCAGCAGCAAACGGACTAGCGGGCTTTACAATGAGCAGTTCTTC. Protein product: CASSKRTSGLYNEQFF.

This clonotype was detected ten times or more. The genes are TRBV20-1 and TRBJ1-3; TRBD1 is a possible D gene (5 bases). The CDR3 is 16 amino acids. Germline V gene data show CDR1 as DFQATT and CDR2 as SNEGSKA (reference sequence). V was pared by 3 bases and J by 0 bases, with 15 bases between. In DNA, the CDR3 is TGCAGTGCTAGCCTACCAGGGCGGGTCTCTGGAAACACCATATATTTT. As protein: CSASLPGRVSGNTIYF.

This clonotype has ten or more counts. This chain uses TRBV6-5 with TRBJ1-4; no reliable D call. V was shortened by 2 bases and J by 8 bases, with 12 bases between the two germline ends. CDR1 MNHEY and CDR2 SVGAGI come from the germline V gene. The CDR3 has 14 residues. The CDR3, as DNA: TGTGCCAGCAGTTACCTGGCCTTCTCAGAAAAACTGTTTTTT. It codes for CASSYLAFSEKLFF.

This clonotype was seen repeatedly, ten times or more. DNA for the CDR3: TGTGCCAGCTCAGGACCGGGCCCACCAGGAGAAAAACTGTTTTTT. Translating it yields CASSGPGPPGEKLFF. The chain is built from TRBV18 and TRBJ1-4, with D hard to call. CDR3 length: 15 amino acids. Trimming shortened V by 5 bases and J by 8 bases, and 18 bases separated the two germline ends. The V gene's germline CDR1 is KGHSH and CDR2 LQKENI.

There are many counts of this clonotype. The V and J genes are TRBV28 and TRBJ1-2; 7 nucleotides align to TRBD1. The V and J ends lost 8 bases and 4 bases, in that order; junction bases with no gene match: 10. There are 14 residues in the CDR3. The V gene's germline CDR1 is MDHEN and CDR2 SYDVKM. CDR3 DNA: TGTGCCAGCTCCTTAAGGGGGCATCTCTATGGCTACACCTTC. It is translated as CASSLRGHLYGYTF.

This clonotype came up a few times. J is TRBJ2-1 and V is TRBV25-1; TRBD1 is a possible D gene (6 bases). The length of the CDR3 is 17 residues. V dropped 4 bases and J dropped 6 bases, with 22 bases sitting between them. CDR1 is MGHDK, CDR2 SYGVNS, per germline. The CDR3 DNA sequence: TGTGCCAGCAGTGGGACTCTCGGGCAGGGGATAAGCAATGAGCAGTTCTTC. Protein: CASSGTLGQGISNEQFF. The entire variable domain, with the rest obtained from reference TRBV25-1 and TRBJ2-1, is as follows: EADIYQTPRYLVIGTGKKITLECSQTMGHDKMYWYQQDPGMELHLIHYSYGVNSTEKGDLSSESTVSRIRTEHFPLTLESARPSHTSQYLCASSGTLGQGISNEQFFGPGTRLTVL.

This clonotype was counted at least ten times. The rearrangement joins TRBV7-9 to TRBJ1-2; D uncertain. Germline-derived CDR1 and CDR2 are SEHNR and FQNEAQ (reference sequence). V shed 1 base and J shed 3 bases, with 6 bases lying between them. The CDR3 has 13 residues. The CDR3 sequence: CASSLVTDYGYTF. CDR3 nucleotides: TGTGCCAGCAGCTTAGTCACAGACTATGGCTACACCTTC.

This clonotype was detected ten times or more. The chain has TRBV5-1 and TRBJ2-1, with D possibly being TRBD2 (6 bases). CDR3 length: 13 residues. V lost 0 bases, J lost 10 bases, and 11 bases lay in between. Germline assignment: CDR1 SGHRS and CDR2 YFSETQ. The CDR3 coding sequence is TGCGCCAGCAGCTTGGTAGCGGTAGGGGAGCAGTTCTTC. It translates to CASSLVAVGEQFF.

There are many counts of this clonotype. DNA of the CDR3: TGCAGTGCTCCTGTCCTGAATAGCAATCAGCCCCAGCATTTT. It encodes CSAPVLNSNQPQHF. This sequence joins TRBV20-1 and TRBJ1-5, with D hard to call. V lost 5 bases and J 0 bases, leaving 11 bases between the germline ends. The germline gives CDR1 DFQATT, CDR2 SNEGSKA (reference sequence). This CDR3 has 14 residues.

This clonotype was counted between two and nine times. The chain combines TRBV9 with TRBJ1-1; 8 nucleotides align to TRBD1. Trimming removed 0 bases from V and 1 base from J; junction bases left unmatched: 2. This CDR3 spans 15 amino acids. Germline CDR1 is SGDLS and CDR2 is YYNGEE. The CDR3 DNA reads TGTGCCAGCAGCGTAGAGGGACAGGCGAACACTGAAGCTTTCTTT. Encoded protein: CASSVEGQANTEAFF.

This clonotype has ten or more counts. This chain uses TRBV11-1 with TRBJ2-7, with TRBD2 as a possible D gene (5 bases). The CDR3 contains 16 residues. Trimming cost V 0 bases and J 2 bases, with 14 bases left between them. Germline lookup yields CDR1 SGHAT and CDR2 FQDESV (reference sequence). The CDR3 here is CASSLARMDSAYEQYF. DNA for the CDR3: TGTGCCAGCAGCTTAGCTCGGATGGACTCAGCCTACGAGCAGTACTTC.

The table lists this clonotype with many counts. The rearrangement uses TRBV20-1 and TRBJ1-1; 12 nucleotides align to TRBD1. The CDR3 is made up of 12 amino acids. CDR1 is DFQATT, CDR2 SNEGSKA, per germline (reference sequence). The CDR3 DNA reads TGCAGCCCGGGACAGGGGGCTCCTGAAGCTTTCTTT. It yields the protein CSPGQGAPEAFF.